Listed below are T cell receptor beta chains from one sample, sequenced in a study of blood T cell repertoires in COVID-19. Using immunoSEQ multiplex PCR, the repertoire was profiled, and TCRdb retains in-frame clones only, with some absent. The sample contains 77,000 or so clones, roughly 80% of which appear only once. Material: peripheral blood. The origin of the receptors is an older woman with acute or convalescent COVID-19. Each CDR3 is given without its conserved first and last residue.

TRBJ1-1,TRBV2,15,ASSVNRDRGLGTEAF
TRBJ1-2,TRBV12-3/TRBV12-4,10,ASSSGFEGYT
TRBJ1-1,TRBV18,13,ASSAGTGLNTEAF
TRBJ1-2,TRBV5-6,10,ASSLKAPGYT
TRBJ2-3,TRBV21-1,16,ASSSNSPTESTTDTQY
TRBJ1-2,TRBV5-4,15,ASSFISSSGGGYGYT
TRBJ2-1,TRBV15,14,ATSRGSGGGYNEQF
TRBJ1-1,TRBV15,13,ATSLGGAANTEAF
TRBJ1-3,TRBV12-3/TRBV12-4,11,ASSRQDGNTIY
TRBJ1-1,TRBV19,13,ASSIGSGLDTEAF
TRBJ2-2,TRBV5-1,13,ASSLGGSNTGELF
TRBJ2-5,TRBV5-4,13,ASSRGTRGLETQY
TRBJ1-6,TRBV6-1,15,ASSEGAGGSYNSPLH